This TCR beta chain was sequenced in a study of Tregs in tolerant kidney transplant recipients. In regard to this clone: The read finishes 3 residues shy of the CDR3 end, and the germline J gene is used to complete it.

TCRdb's table, derived via immunoSEQ multiplex PCR, lists solely in-frame clones and lacks some. The table lists roughly 34,000 clones, with approximately 7.3% in the top ten. Looked up from germline, CDR1 is SNHLY and CDR2 is FYNNEI. Trimming removed 5 bases from V and 4 bases from J; junction bases left unmatched: 5. This CDR3 spans 15 amino acids. Sequences were derived from CD8+ T cells from blood, sampled before the transplant. V and J are TRBV2 and TRBJ2-1, with TRBD2 identical over 10 bases. This clonotype was obtained from a human donor who received a combined kidney and bone marrow transplant. CDR3 DNA, as far as it was read: TGTGCCAGCAGTTACCTAGCGGGGGATTACAATGAG. Its translation is CASSYLAGDYNE. The full CDR3 is CASSYLAGDYNEQFF.